This T cell receptor beta chain was sequenced in a study of patients and donors after allogeneic stem cell transplantation. Via MiXCR, TCRdb re-called the RT-PCR reads, giving one row per CDR3 protein. Here the sample spans about a million distinct CDR3 sequences, approximately 19% being singletons. This clonotype was seen many times. The CDR3 contains 14 residues. Germline lookup yields CDR1 SGHDT and CDR2 YYEEEE. V was trimmed by 4 bases and J by 1 base, leaving 10 bases between them. The source is a human donor who was either an allogeneic HSCT recipient or a stem cell or donor lymphocyte infusion donor (not recorded which). It is not recorded whose cells these are; they may come from a transplant donor. The sequencing sample was made of blood, either unsorted or a sorted T cell fraction (not recorded which). This rearrangement joins TRBV5-6 to TRBJ2-3; possibly TRBD2 for D (7 bases). The CDR3 protein is CASSRGAGTDTQYF. The CDR3 DNA is TGTGCCAGCAGCCGGGGGGCCGGCACAGATACGCAGTATTTT.